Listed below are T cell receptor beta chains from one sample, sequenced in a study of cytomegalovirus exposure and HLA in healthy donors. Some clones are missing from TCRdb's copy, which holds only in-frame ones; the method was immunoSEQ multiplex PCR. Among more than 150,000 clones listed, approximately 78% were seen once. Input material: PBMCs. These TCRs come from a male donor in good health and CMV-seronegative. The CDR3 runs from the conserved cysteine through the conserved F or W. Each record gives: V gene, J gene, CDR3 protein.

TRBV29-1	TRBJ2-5	CSVEDPGLQPQYF
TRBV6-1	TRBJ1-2	CASLRDQGNRYGYTF
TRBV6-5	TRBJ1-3	CASQGFGNTIYF
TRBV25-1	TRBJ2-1	CASSEAGEQFF
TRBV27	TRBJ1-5	CASSLSGAQPQHF
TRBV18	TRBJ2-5	CASSPPGLAGETQYF
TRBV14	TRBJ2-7	CASSHKREASSYEQYF
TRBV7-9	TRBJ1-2	CASSLVGNRGYGYTF
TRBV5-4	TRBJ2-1	CASSPRDRGSNEQFF
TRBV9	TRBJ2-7	CASSSGTGVGEQYF
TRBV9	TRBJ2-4	CASSFDTNIQYF
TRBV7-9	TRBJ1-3	CASSSGDRAGGNTIYF
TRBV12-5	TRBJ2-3	CASGLVIWEQTTDTQYF
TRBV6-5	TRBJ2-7	CASSYGRGGYEQYF
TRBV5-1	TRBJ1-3	CASSHTGGQGAGGNTIYF
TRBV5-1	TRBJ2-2	CASSLGDRDLGELFF
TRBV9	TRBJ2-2	CASSSPGTSNSGELFF
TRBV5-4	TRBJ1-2	CASSLALRGFNYGYTF
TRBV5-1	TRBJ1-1	CASSLDWDRRAFF
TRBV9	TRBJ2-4	CASSVGASGARNIQYF
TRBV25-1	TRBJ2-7	CASSESAREEQYF